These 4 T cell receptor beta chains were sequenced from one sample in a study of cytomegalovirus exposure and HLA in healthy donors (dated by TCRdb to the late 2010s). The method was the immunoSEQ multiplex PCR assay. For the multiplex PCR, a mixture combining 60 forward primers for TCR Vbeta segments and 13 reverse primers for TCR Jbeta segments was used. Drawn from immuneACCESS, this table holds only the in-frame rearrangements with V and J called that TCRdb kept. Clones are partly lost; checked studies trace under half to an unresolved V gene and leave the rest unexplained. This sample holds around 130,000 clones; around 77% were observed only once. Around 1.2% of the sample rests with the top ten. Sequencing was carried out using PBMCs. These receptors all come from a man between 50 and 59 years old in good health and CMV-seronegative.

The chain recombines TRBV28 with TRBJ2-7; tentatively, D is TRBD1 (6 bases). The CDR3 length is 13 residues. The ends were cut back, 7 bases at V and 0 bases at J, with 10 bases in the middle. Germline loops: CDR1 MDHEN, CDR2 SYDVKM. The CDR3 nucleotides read TGTGCCAGCACCCGGACAGACTCCTACGAGCAGTACTTC. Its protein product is CASTRTDSYEQYF.

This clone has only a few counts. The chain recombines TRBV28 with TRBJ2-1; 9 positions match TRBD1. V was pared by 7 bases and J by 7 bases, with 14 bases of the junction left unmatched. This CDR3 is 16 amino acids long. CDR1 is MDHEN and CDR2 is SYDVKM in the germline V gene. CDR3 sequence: CASTSSGTGLSNEQFF. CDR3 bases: TGTGCCAGCACTTCCTCCGGGACAGGGCTTTCAAATGAGCAGTTCTTC.

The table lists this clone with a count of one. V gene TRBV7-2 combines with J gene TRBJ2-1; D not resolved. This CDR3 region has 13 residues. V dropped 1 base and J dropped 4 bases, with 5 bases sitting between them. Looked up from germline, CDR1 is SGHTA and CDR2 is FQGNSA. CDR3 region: CASSLVDYNEQFF. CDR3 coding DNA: TGTGCCAGCAGCTTAGTAGATTACAATGAGCAGTTCTTC.

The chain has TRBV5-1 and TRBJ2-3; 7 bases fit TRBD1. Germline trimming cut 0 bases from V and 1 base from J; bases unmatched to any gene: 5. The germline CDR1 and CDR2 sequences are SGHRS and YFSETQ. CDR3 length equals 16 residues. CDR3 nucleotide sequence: TGCGCCAGCAGCTTGGAAGCAGGGGGAGGCACAGATACGCAGTATTTT. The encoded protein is CASSLEAGGGTDTQYF. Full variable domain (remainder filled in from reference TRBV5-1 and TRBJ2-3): KAGVTQTPRYLIKTRGQQVTLSCSPISGHRSVSWYQQTPGQGLQFLFEYFSETQRNKGNFPGRFSGRQFSNSRSEMNVSTLELGDSALYLCASSLEAGGGTDTQYFGPGTRLTVL.